The clone carrying this T cell receptor (beta chain) was picked up a small number of times. These data come from a study of blood T cell repertoires in COVID-19. The wider study: Sites in the United States, Italy and Spain provided acute and convalescent COVID-19 samples.

The trim removed 6 bases at V and 1 base at J, leaving 5 bases unmatched. CDR1 and CDR2 from the germline V gene are LNHDA and SQIVND (reference sequence). This CDR3 has 14 amino acids. In the authors' methods: Amplification from reference gene primers served as the basis for estimated nucleated cell counts. Assay used: immunoSEQ multiplex PCR; TCRdb lists only in-frame clones, some missing. The V and J calls and clone size are taken from that table; D and trimming were inferred from the DNA. Of under 300,000 clones listed, roughly 80% are singletons. The origin of this receptor is a young woman with acute or convalescent COVID-19. The specimen was peripheral blood. This chain links TRBV19 with TRBJ1-1, with 7 bases that match TRBD1. This CDR3 is CASRTGTANTEAFF. Here the CDR3 DNA reads TGTGCCAGTAGGACCGGGACAGCGAACACTGAAGCTTTCTTT.